Below, 23 T cell receptor beta chains from the same sample are listed, as sequenced in a study of blood T cell repertoires in COVID-19. Sequenced by immunoSEQ multiplex PCR; TCRdb stores in-frame clones only, minus some. This table has 100,000 to 150,000 clones, about 80% appearing once. Sequencing was done on a sample of peripheral blood. These receptors were taken from a man aged 40-55 years with active or convalescent COVID-19.

The chain links TRBV19 to TRBJ1-5; D is ambiguous. Germline V CDR1 and CDR2: LNHDA, SQIVND (reference sequence). V was shortened by 3 bases and J by 6 bases, with 6 bases between the two germline ends. The length of the CDR3 is 12 residues. CDR3 coding DNA: TGTGCCAGTAGTATGCTATCTCAGCCCCAGCATTTT. It encodes CASSMLSQPQHF.

The genes are TRBV7-9 and TRBJ1-2, with unresolved D. The CDR3 totals 12 residues. Looked up from germline, CDR1 is SEHNR and CDR2 is FQNEAQ (reference sequence). Deletions cut 5 bases from V and 7 bases from J, with 11 bases between. The CDR3 DNA reads as TGTGCCAGCAGCCCGCACTTAGCTGGCTACACCTTC. Its protein product is CASSPHLAGYTF.

The rearrangement joins TRBV5-1 to TRBJ2-7, with 9 bases that match TRBD1. Germline V CDR1 and CDR2: SGHRS, YFSETQ. Trimming cost V 2 bases and J 9 bases; bases outside gene matches: 6. The CDR3 has 13 amino acids. The CDR3 sequence is CASSLPGQGVQYF. The CDR3 DNA reads TGCGCCAGCAGCTTACCGGGACAGGGAGTGCAGTACTTC. The complete variable domain, with remaining parts taken from reference TRBV5-1 and TRBJ2-7, reads KAGVTQTPRYLIKTRGQQVTLSCSPISGHRSVSWYQQTPGQGLQFLFEYFSETQRNKGNFPGRFSGRQFSNSRSEMNVSTLELGDSALYLCASSLPGQGVQYFGPGTRLTVT.

This clone was detected once. V usage is TRBV7-9 and J usage is TRBJ2-3; TRBD2 matches at 10 bases. V lost 4 bases to trimming and J lost 2 bases; unmatched junction nucleotides: 3. Germline CDR1 is SEHNR and CDR2 is FQNEAQ (reference sequence). This CDR3 comprises 15 residues. For the CDR3, the DNA is TGTGCCAGCAGCTCGGGACTAGCGCTCACAGATACGCAGTATTTT. Its translation is CASSSGLALTDTQYF.

This clone was seen more than once but under ten times. This rearrangement joins TRBV11-2 to TRBJ1-2, with 8 bases identical to TRBD1. The CDR3 length is 13 residues. CDR1 and CDR2 from the germline V gene are SGHAT and FQNNGV. The V and J ends lost 3 bases and 3 bases, in that order; junction bases with no gene match: 0. In DNA, the CDR3 is TGTGCCAGCAGCTTGACAGGGGACTATGGCTACACCTTC. As protein: CASSLTGDYGYTF. The full variable domain, completed using reference TRBV11-2 and TRBJ1-2, is EAGVAQSPRYKIIEKRQSVAFWCNPISGHATLYWYQQILGQGPKLLIQFQNNGVVDDSQLPKDRFSAERLKGVDSTLKIQPAKLEDSAVYLCASSLTGDYGYTFGSGTRLTVV.

The rearrangement uses TRBV4-3 and TRBJ1-2, with 8 bases matching TRBD1. CDR1 and CDR2 (germline): LGHNA, YSLEER. The CDR3 contains 18 residues. After removal of 2 bases from V and 3 bases from J, the junction contained 14 bases not matched to a gene. Here the CDR3 DNA reads TGCGCCAGCAGCCAAATCTTAAGTCAGGCAGGGGGCGACTATGGCTACACCTTC. This translates into CASSQILSQAGGDYGYTF.

This sequence joins TRBV12-3 or TRBV12-4 and TRBJ1-2, with D tentatively TRBD1 (6 bases). Trimming removed 5 bases from V and 5 bases from J, with 9 bases in between. The CDR3 extends over 12 amino acids. This chain's CDR3 is CASSTDSYGYTF. In DNA, the CDR3 is TGTGCCAGCAGTACGGACAGTTATGGCTACACCTTC.

This clone was seen only once. The chain links TRBV19 to TRBJ1-4; D is undetermined. Trimming removed 6 bases from V and 0 bases from J, with 14 bases in between. Germline CDR1 is LNHDA and CDR2 is SQIVND (reference sequence). CDR3 size: 16 residues. DNA of the CDR3: TGTGCCAGTAGAGCCACAGTAGGATCAACTAATGAAAAACTGTTTTTT. The encoded protein is CASRATVGSTNEKLFF.

V usage is TRBV29-1 and J usage is TRBJ1-2, with a weak D call TRBD1 (5 bases). Trimming pared 4 bases from V and 2 bases from J, leaving 11 bases between. The germline gives CDR1 SQVTM, CDR2 ANQGSEA. The CDR3 consists of 13 residues. CDR3 residues: CSVAQGGNYGYTF. CDR3 sequence (DNA): TGCAGCGTTGCTCAGGGTGGGAACTATGGCTACACCTTC.

This chain connects TRBV4-3 to TRBJ1-5; D perhaps matches TRBD1 (6 bases). Trimming cost V 0 bases and J 1 base, with 10 bases left between them. Germline assignment: CDR1 LGHNA and CDR2 YSLEER. CDR3 length: 16 amino acids. CDR3 in amino acids: CASSQDRGGSNQPQHF. The CDR3 nucleotides read TGCGCCAGCAGCCAAGATAGGGGGGGAAGCAATCAGCCCCAGCATTTT.

This clone was counted many times. The chain employs TRBV6-5 and TRBJ2-7, with 12 bases matching TRBD2. CDR3 length equals 15 residues. Germline lookup yields CDR1 MNHEY and CDR2 SVGAGI. The ends lost 6 bases at V and 4 bases at J; junction bases unmatched: 7. The CDR3 coding sequence is TGTGCCAGCAGCCGACTAGCGGGGGTCCGGTACGAGCAGTACTTC. Protein: CASSRLAGVRYEQYF.

The rearrangement joins TRBV5-1 to TRBJ1-4, with TRBD1 identical over 9 bases. The length of the CDR3 is 14 residues. Germline CDR1 and CDR2: SGHRS and YFSETQ. Germline trimming cut 5 bases from V and 7 bases from J; bases unmatched to any gene: 6. The CDR3 coding sequence is TGCGCCAGCAGTGAACAGGGGGCGCGTGAAAAACTGTTTTTT. Translated: CASSEQGAREKLFF.

This clone was seen only a few times. The chain combines TRBV5-4 with TRBJ1-4; 8 positions match TRBD1. CDR3 length equals 13 residues. The V gene's germline CDR1 is SGHNT and CDR2 YYREEE (reference sequence). The V gene end was trimmed by 4 bases and the J gene end by 7 bases; junction bases not matched to a gene: 3. CDR3 in amino acids: CASSVDRAEKLFF. The CDR3 DNA reads TGTGCCAGCAGCGTGGACAGGGCTGAAAAACTGTTTTTT.

The chain combines TRBV13 with TRBJ2-1, with TRBD2 matching 11 bases. The V and J ends lost 0 bases and 2 bases, in that order; junction bases with no gene match: 0. The CDR3 runs 16 residues. CDR1 and CDR2 (germline): PRHDT, FYEKMQ (reference sequence). CDR3 amino acids: CASSLGLAGAYNEQFF. The CDR3 DNA reads TGTGCCAGCAGCTTAGGACTAGCGGGGGCCTACAATGAGCAGTTCTTC.

The rearrangement joins TRBV3-1 (or the pseudogene TRBV3-2) to TRBJ2-1; TRBD2 is a possible D gene (5 bases). In germline, CDR1 is LGHDT, CDR2 YNNKEL (reference sequence). The CDR3 contains 15 residues. V was cut by 3 bases and J by 8 bases, with 17 bases left in between. The CDR3 region is CASSQGTSSNDEQFF. The CDR3 nucleotides are TGTGCCAGCAGCCAGGGCACCTCTAGCAACGATGAGCAGTTCTTC.

V and J are TRBV11-2 and TRBJ2-1, with 11 bases lining up with TRBD2. Per germline, CDR1 SGHAT and CDR2 FQNNGV. The CDR3 covers 17 residues. J gave up 7 bases and V 0 bases, and 8 bases lay outside the gene matches. The CDR3 nucleotides read TGTGCCAGCAGCTTAGAGGGTAGCGGGGGGGCCTGGAATGAGCAGTTCTTC. Translation: CASSLEGSGGAWNEQFF.

The rearrangement joins TRBV5-1 to TRBJ2-5; no clear D. The CDR3 contains 15 residues. Germline CDR1 is SGHRS and CDR2 is YFSETQ. With 0 bases removed from V and 4 bases from J, the gap between germline ends came to 13 bases. The CDR3, as DNA: TGCGCCAGCAGCTTGGGGGCAGCCGGCCCAGAGACCCAGTACTTC. Encoded protein: CASSLGAAGPETQYF.

V and J are TRBV20-1 and TRBJ2-2; 7 bases fit TRBD1. The length of the CDR3 is 16 residues. Germline loops: CDR1 DFQATT, CDR2 SNEGSKA (reference sequence). V dropped 3 bases and J dropped 4; count of bases not matched to a gene: 11. CDR3 coding DNA: TGCAGTGCTAGTGCAGGGGGTACTTTGGGCACCGGGGAGCTGTTTTTT. It translates to CSASAGGTLGTGELFF.

The chain combines TRBV28 with TRBJ2-2, with a possible D match to TRBD2 (6 bases). Trimming pared 2 bases from V and 4 bases from J, leaving 8 bases between. Germline V gives CDR1 MDHEN, CDR2 SYDVKM. The CDR3 is made up of 14 amino acids. The CDR3 nucleotides read TGTGCCAGCAGTTTAGGAGGGGTCACCGGGGAGCTGTTTTTT. Protein sequence: CASSLGGVTGELFF.

The V call is TRBV2, the J call TRBJ1-1; TRBD1 might be the D (5 bases). Germline-derived CDR1 and CDR2 are SNHLY and FYNNEI. This CDR3 contains 13 residues. Trimming stripped 7 bases from V and 1 base from J, with 10 bases between. This CDR3 reads CASNIDRNTEAFF. CDR3 in DNA: TGTGCCAGCAACATCGACAGGAACACTGAAGCTTTCTTT. The variable domain in full, completed from reference TRBV2 and TRBJ1-1, reads EPEVTQTPSHQVTQMGQEVILRCVPISNHLYFYWYRQILGQKVEFLVSFYNNEISEKSEIFDDQFSVERPDGSNFTLKIRSTKLEDSAMYFCASNIDRNTEAFFGQGTRLTVV.

V gene TRBV7-2 combines with J gene TRBJ2-5; maybe TRBD1 (5 bases). The CDR3 has 14 residues. V dropped 3 bases and J dropped 5 bases, with 13 bases sitting between them. Germline CDR1 reads SGHTA; CDR2 reads FQGNSA. The CDR3 DNA is TGTGCCAGCAGCTTGCAGGGTTCTCTGGAGACCCAGTACTTC. Translating it yields CASSLQGSLETQYF.

The chain has TRBV7-2 and TRBJ2-7, with unresolved D. Germline assignment: CDR1 SGHTA and CDR2 FQGNSA. Trimming took off 5 bases at V and 4 bases at J, with 12 bases between the two ends. The CDR3 is made up of 13 amino acids. CDR3: CASSPTRHYEQYF. The CDR3 nucleotides are TGTGCCAGCAGCCCGACCAGGCATTACGAGCAGTACTTC. The entire variable domain, with the rest obtained from reference TRBV7-2 and TRBJ2-7, is as follows: GAGVSQSPSNKVTEKGKDVELRCDPISGHTALYWYRQSLGQGLEFLIYFQGNSAPDKSGLPSDRFSAERTGGSVSTLTIQRTQQEDSAVYLCASSPTRHYEQYFGPGTRLTVT.

V usage is TRBV4-2 and J usage is TRBJ1-3; 8 bases match TRBD1. Trimming cost V 3 bases and J 7 bases; bases outside gene matches: 8. The CDR3 length is 15 residues. CDR1 and CDR2 (germline): LGHNA, YNFKEQ. This CDR3 reads CASSQGQVGGNTIYF. The CDR3 DNA sequence: TGTGCCAGCAGCCAGGGACAGGTCGGGGGGAACACCATATATTTT.